This TCR beta chain was documented in a study of cytomegalovirus exposure and HLA in healthy donors. Notes on the study in general: Productive status was seen about 90% or about 30% of the time for most TCR beta V segments in an earlier analysis. Further analysis was carried out later, and it showed several of the most significant clusters appearing linked to common viral pathogens. CMV serostatus was the sole immune exposure information available.

The PCR made use of 60 Vbeta and 13 Jbeta primers. Assay: immunoSEQ multiplex PCR; the TCRdb copy retains only in-frame clones and omits some. The repertoire includes some 160,000 clones, roughly 80% of them detected once, and about 6.3% sits in the top ten. CDR1 is SGDLS, CDR2 YYNGEE, per germline. The CDR3 spans 11 residues. Trimming removed 3 bases from V and 5 bases from J, with 5 bases in between. About this clone: As yet, its antigen is unknown.

Sequencing was carried out using PBMCs. The rearrangement joins TRBV9 to TRBJ2-5; D is undetermined. This TCR was recovered from a male donor in good health and CMV-seropositive. CDR3 bases: TGTGCCAGCAGCGCCCAGGAGACCCAGTACTTC. As protein: CASSAQETQYF.